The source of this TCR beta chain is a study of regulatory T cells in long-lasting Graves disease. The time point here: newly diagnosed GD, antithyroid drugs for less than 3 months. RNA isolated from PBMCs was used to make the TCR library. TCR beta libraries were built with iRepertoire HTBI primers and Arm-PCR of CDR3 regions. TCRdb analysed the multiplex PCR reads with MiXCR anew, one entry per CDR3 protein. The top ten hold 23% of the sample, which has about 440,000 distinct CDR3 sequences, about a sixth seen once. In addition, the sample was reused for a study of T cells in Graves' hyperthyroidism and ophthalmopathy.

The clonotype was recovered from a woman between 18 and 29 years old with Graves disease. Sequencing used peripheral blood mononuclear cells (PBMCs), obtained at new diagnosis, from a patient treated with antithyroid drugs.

CDR3 protein: CASSRNPKRGFDNEQFF. In DNA, the CDR3 is TGCGCCAGCAGCCGGAACCCAAAGCGGGGTTTTGACAATGAGCAGTTCTTC. This sequence joins TRBV4-1 and TRBJ2-1; 7 bases map to TRBD2. The V segment lost 4 bases and the J segment 5 bases; nucleotides outside the gene matches: 14. Germline V gene sequence: CDR1 MGHRA, CDR2 YSYEKL. The CDR3 has 17 amino acids.